Reported below is one T cell receptor (beta chain). The sample is drawn from a study of blood T cell repertoires in COVID-19. At the level of the study: T cells, B-cell-depleted T cells, or PBMCs provided the cDNA or gDNA that served as material.

Germline V gives CDR1 SGDLS, CDR2 YYNGEE. The CDR3 runs 15 residues. V lost 0 bases, J lost 5 bases, and 4 bases stayed unmatched. Here immunoSEQ multiplex PCR was the method, and the copy in TCRdb shows in-frame clones only, minus some. Here the sample spans 250,000 to 350,000 clones, approximately 88% being singletons. The specimen was peripheral blood. The chain recombines TRBV9 with TRBJ2-5; 10 bases agree with TRBD2. The sequence was collected from a woman aged 45 to 65 with active or convalescent COVID-19. The CDR3 DNA is TGTGCCAGCAGCGTAGAGGGGGGACTAGCGGAGACCCAGTACTTC. Its protein is CASSVEGGLAETQYF.